This entry concerns a single T cell receptor (beta chain). Its antigen remains unknown. The data originate from a study of T cell responses to AZD1222 COVID-19 vaccine. Study-wide points: Seropositive AZD1222 recipients at baseline numbered only five or six. Most donors were white British, females outnumbered males, and clonal diversity was possibly underestimated. Regions 160-218 and 743-854 dominated among vaccine-associated CD4 TCRs spanning spike.

Data came from immunoSEQ multiplex PCR; TCRdb stores just in-frame clones and leaves some out. The sample lists 74,000 or so clones; about 85% were seen once. This CDR3 comprises 13 residues. Trimming stripped 7 bases from V and 5 bases from J, with 14 bases between. The sequence came from an adult in good health. The source was peripheral blood, collected on day 0 of AZD1222 vaccination. V and J are TRBV12-3 or TRBV12-4 and TRBJ1-1; D perhaps matches TRBD1 (6 bases). The CDR3 DNA follows: TGTGCCAGCATAGGGGGTGCCGGGACTGAAGCTTTCTTT. Translation gives CASIGGAGTEAFF.